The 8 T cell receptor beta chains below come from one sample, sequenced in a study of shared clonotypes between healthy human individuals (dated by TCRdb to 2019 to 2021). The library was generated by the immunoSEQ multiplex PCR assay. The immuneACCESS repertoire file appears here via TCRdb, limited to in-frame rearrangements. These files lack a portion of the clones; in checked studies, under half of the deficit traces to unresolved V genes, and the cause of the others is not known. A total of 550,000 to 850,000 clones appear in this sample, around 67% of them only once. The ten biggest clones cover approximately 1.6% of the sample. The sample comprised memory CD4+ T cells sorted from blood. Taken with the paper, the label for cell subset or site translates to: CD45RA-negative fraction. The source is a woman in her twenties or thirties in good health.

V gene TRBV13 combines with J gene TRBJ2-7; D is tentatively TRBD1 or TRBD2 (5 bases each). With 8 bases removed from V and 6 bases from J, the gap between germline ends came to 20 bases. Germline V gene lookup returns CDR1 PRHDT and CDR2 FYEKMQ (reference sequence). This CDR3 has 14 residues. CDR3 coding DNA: TGTGCCAGCCTCACTCTAAACGGGGCGGGCGAGCAGTACTTC. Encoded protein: CASLTLNGAGEQYF.

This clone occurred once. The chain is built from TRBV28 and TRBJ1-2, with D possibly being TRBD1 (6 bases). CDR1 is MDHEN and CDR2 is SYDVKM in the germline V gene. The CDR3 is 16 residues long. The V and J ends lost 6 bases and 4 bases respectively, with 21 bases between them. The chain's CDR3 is CASRTPGGRGGYGYTF. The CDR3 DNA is TGTGCCAGCAGGACCCCCGGAGGCAGGGGAGGCTATGGCTACACCTTC.

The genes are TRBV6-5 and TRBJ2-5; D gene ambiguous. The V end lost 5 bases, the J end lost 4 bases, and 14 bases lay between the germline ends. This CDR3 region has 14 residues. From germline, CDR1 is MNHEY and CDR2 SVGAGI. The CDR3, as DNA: TGTGCCAGCAGTCCTCGTCCGGAGTCAGAGACCCAGTACTTC. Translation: CASSPRPESETQYF.

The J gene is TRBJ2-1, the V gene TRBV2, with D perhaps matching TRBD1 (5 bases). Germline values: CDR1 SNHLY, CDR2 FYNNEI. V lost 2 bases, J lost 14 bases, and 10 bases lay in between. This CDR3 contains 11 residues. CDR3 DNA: TGTGCCAGCAGTGAATGGGGCGTAAAGTTCTTC. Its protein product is CASSEWGVKFF.

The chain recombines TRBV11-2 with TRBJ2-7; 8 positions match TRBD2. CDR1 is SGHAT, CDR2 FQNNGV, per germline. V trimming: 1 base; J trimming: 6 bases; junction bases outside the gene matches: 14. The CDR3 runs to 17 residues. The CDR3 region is CASSLATSGWRIGEQYF. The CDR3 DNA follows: TGTGCCAGCAGCTTAGCTACTAGCGGCTGGAGGATAGGCGAGCAGTACTTC.

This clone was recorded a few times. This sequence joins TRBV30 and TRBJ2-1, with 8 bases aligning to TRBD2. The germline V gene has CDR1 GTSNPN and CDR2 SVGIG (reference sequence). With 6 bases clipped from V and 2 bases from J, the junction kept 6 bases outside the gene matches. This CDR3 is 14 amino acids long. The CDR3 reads CACQLAGAYNEQFF. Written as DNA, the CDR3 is TGTGCCTGTCAGCTAGCGGGTGCCTACAATGAGCAGTTCTTC.

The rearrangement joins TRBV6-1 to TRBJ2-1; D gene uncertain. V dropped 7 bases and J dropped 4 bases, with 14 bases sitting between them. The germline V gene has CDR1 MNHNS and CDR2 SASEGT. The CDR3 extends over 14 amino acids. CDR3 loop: CASTLLTDYNEQFF. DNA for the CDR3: TGTGCCAGCACGCTCCTAACTGATTACAATGAGCAGTTCTTC.

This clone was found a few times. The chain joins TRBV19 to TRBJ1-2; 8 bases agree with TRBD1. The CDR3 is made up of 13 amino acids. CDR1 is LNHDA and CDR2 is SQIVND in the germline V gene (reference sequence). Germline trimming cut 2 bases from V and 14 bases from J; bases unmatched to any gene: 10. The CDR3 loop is CASSISDRASLTF. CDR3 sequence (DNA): TGTGCCAGTAGTATATCGGACAGGGCATCTTTGACCTTC.